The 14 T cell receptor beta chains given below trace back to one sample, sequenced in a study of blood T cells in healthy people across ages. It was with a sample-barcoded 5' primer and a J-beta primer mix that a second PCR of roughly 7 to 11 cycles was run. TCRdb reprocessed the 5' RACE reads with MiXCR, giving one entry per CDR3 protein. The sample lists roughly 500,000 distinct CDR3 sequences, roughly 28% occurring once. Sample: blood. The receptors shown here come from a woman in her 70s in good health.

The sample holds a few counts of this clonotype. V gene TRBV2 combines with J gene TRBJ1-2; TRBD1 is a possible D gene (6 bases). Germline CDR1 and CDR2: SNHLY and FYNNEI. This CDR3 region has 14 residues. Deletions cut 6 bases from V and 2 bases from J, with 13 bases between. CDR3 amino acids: CASRPGQLNYGYTF. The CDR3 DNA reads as TGTGCCAGCAGGCCCGGACAGCTCAACTATGGCTACACCTTC.

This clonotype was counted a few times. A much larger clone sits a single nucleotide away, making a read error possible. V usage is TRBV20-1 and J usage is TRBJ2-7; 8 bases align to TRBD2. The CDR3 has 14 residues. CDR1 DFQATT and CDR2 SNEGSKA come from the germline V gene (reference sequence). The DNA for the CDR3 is TGCAGTGCTAGTAGCCCCTCGGGAGGGTACGAGCAGTGCTTC. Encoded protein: CSASSPSGGYEQCF.

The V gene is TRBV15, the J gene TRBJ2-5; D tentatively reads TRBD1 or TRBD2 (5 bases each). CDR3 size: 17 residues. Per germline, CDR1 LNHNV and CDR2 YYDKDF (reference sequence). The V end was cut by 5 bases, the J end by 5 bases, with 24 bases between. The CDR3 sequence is CATSQGPRGPISETQYF. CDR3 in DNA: TGTGCCACCAGCCAAGGACCGAGGGGCCCGATTTCGGAGACCCAGTACTTC.

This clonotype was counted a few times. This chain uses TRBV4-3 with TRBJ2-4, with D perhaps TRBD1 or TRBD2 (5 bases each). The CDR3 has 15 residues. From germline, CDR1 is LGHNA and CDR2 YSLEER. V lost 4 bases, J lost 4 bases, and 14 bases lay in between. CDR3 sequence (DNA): TGCGCCAGCAGCCCCCGGGACGGACTGAAAAACATTCAGTACTTC. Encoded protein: CASSPRDGLKNIQYF.

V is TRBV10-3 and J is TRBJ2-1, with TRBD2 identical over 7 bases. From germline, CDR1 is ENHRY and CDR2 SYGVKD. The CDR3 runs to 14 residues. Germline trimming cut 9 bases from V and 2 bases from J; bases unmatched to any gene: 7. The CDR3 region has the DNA TGTGCCATTCAGGCGGGAGCGACCTACAATGAGCAGTTCTTC. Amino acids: CAIQAGATYNEQFF.

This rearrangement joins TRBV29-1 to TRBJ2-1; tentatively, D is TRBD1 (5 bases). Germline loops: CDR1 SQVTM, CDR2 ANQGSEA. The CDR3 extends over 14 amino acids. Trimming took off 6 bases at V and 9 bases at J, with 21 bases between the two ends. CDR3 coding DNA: TGCAGCGTGGGTACACAGGTCTTGAAGGTTGAGCAGTTCTTC. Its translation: CSVGTQVLKVEQFF.

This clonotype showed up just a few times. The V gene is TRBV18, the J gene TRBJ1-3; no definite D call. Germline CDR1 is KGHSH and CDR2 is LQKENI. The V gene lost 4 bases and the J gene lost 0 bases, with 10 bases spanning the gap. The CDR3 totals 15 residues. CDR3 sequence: CASSLTPSSGNTIYF. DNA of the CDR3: TGTGCCAGCTCACTTACACCGAGCTCTGGAAACACCATATATTTT.

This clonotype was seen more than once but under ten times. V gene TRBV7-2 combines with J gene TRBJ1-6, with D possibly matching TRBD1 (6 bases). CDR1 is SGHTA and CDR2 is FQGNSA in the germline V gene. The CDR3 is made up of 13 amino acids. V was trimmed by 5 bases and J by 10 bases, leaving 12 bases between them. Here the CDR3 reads CASSQGTPSPLHF. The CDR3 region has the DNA TGTGCCAGCAGCCAAGGGACACCCTCACCCCTCCACTTT.

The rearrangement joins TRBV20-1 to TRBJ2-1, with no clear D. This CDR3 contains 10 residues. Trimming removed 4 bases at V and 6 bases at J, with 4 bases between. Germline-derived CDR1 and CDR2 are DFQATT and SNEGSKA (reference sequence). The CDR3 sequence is CSAIINEQFF. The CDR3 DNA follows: TGCAGTGCTATAATCAATGAGCAGTTCTTC.

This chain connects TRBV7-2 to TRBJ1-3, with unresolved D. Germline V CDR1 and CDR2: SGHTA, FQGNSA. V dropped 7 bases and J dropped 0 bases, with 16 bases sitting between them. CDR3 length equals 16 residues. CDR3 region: CASTPIGPNSGNTIYF. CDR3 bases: TGTGCCAGCACGCCGATTGGTCCCAACTCTGGAAACACCATATATTTT.

The CDR3 sequence: CASSPPERGSRYTF. For the CDR3, the DNA is TGTGCCAGCAGCCCCCCCGAACGGGGCTCCCGCTACACCTTC. J is TRBJ1-2 and V is TRBV5-6; tentative D call: TRBD1 (5 bases). CDR3 length: 14 amino acids. The germline V gene has CDR1 SGHDT and CDR2 YYEEEE. The germline V and J ends were trimmed by 4 bases and 9 bases, with 19 bases remaining between them.

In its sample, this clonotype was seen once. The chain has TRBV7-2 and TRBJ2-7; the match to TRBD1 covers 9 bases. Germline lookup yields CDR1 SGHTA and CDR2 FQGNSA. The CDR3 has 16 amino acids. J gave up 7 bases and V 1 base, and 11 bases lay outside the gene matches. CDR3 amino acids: CASSLGISGQGKEQYF. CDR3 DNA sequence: TGTGCCAGCAGCTTAGGAATTTCGGGACAGGGAAAAGAGCAGTACTTC.

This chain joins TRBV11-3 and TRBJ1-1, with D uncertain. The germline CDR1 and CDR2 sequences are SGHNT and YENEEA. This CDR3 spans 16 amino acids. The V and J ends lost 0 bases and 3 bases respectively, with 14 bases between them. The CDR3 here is CASSLDGKGGYTEAFF. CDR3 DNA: TGTGCCAGCAGCTTAGATGGAAAGGGTGGGTACACTGAAGCTTTCTTT. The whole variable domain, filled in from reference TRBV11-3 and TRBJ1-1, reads EAGVVQSPRYKIIEKKQPVAFWCNPISGHNTLYWYLQNLGQGPELLIRYENEEAVDDSQLPKDRFSAERLKGVDSTLKIQPAELGDSAVYLCASSLDGKGGYTEAFFGQGTRLTVV.

The CDR3 region has the DNA TGTGCCAGCAGCTTACAGGGGTCGTTAATCGGTAGCATTCAGTACTTC. This gives the protein CASSLQGSLIGSIQYF. The chain uses TRBV7-8 and TRBJ2-4, with a tentative D call TRBD1 (6 bases). This CDR3 has 16 residues. Per the germline V gene, CDR1 is SGHVS and CDR2 is FQNEAQ. Trimming removed 2 bases at V and 9 bases at J, with 20 bases between.